This TCR beta chain stems from a study of beta chain features in type 1 diabetes. Concerning this clone itself: Its antigen is undetermined.

The sequenced template was cDNA made from the entire isolated RNA. Sequencing was performed with immunoSEQ multiplex PCR; in TCRdb, only in-frame clones are kept and a portion is missing. The sample has around 340,000 clones, around 8% seen once. This CDR3 has 15 residues. Germline V gives CDR1 MNHEY, CDR2 SMNVEV (reference sequence). Overall study results and limits: It was among patients, rather than healthy donors, that naive, central memory and Treg TCRB repertoires appeared more similar. People with Type 1 diabetes carried modestly yet significantly shorter TCRB CDR3s in all four CD4+ subsets.

The V gene is TRBV27, the J gene TRBJ2-5; 7 bases match TRBD1. Matching the DNA end better, TRBJ2-7 makes the J call doubtful. The sequence was obtained from a woman in her late teens or twenties in good health. The source material was central memory CD4+ T cells from blood. CDR3 bases: TGTGCCAGCAGACCCAATCGACAGGGCACCTACGAGCAGTACTTC. It yields the protein CASRPNRQGTYEQYF.